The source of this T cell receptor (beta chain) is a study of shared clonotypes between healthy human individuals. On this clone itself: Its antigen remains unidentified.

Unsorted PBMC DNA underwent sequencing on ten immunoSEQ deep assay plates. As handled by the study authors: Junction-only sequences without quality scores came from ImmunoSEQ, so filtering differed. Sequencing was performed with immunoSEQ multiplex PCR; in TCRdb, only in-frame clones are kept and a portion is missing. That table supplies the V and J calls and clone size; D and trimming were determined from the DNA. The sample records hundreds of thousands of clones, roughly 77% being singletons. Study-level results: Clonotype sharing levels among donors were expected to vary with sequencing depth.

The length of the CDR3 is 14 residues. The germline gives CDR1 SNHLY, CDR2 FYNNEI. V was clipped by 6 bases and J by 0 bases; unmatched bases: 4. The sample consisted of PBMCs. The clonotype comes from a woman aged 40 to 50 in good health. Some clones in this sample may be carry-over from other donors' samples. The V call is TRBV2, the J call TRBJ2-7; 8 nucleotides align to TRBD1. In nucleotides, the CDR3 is TGTGCCAGCAGACTTGACAGGGGCTCCTACGAGCAGTACTTC. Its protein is CASRLDRGSYEQYF.